Listed here is a single T cell receptor beta chain. Authors' analysis steps: The authors estimated nucleated cell counts from reference gene primer amplification. Using immunoSEQ multiplex PCR, the repertoire was profiled, and TCRdb retains in-frame clones only, with some absent. V, J and clone size derive from that table, while D and trimming were established from the DNA sequence. The sample contains 270,000 or so clones, approximately 92% of which appear only once. This specimen belongs to a study of blood T cell repertoires in COVID-19. Study-level information: Spain, Italy and the United States supplied samples that represented acute and convalescent COVID-19. The analysed material was cDNA or gDNA that came from T cells, B-cell-depleted T cells, or PBMCs.

Trimming at V came to 1 base and at J to 0 bases, leaving 2 bases not matched to a gene. The V gene's germline CDR1 is KGHSH and CDR2 LQKENI. The CDR3 runs to 17 residues. This TCR came from a woman between 40 and 55 years old who had recovered from COVID-19. The V gene is TRBV18, the J gene TRBJ1-4; 10 nucleotides agree with TRBD1. Sequencing was done on a sample of peripheral blood. DNA of the CDR3: TGTGCCAGCTCACCACTGGGGACAGGGGCAACTAATGAAAAACTGTTTTTT. Translated: CASSPLGTGATNEKLFF. Looking up the rest from reference TRBV18 and TRBJ1-4 gives the full variable domain: NAGVMQNPRHLVRRRGQEARLRCSPMKGHSHVYWYRQLPEEGLKFMVYLQKENIIDESGMPKERFSAEFPKEGPSILRIQQVVRGDSAAYFCASSPLGTGATNEKLFFGSGTQLSVL.